The following is a T cell receptor (beta chain) sequence with its context. The data derive from a study of glioma-infiltrating T cells after dendritic cell vaccination. As for the study in general: Patients received three intradermal dendritic cell vaccine injections at biweekly intervals.

Input was 2 to 2.5 ug genomic DNA, or all available if less. Some clones are missing from TCRdb's copy, which holds only in-frame ones; the method was immunoSEQ multiplex PCR. The sample holds about 90,000 clones; more than 70% are singletons and the top ten take about 3.2%. The CDR3 contains 14 residues. Germline V gives CDR1 MDHEN, CDR2 SYDVKM. V was cut by 5 bases and J by 9 bases, with 14 bases left in between. The material was blood, obtained before dendritic cell vaccination. V usage is TRBV28 and J usage is TRBJ1-6, with D tentatively TRBD1 (6 bases). The clonotype was recovered from a human donor with glioblastoma. The DNA for the CDR3 is TGTGCCAGCAGTCTTAGACAGGATCGTTCACCCCTCCACTTT. Its protein product is CASSLRQDRSPLHF.